This T cell receptor beta chain was found in a study of vaccination and CD4 T cells after COVID-19. The overall study: Convalescent cases consisted of six males and four females, of whom two were Hispanic. Post-COVID samples had a sampling time that fell a median roughly 98 days after diagnosis (range 35 to 161).

Time point noted: late sampling 161 to 241 days after vaccination in a few convalescent patients. The treatment is: approximately 11-day PBMC culture with coronavirus spike peptide pools or control peptides (ViraFEST assay). Of note for this clonotype: Its antigen is not identified.

Sequenced with the Oncomine TCR Beta short-read assay was DNA taken from cultured CD4+ T cells. TCRdb ran MiXCR on the PCR reads and lists one entry per CDR3 protein. The top ten clones hold under 3.5% of a sample with nearly 25,000 distinct CDR3 sequences, about 30% of them seen once. The source material was CD4+ T cells from blood, cultured in vitro, sampled about 7 months after SARS-CoV-2 vaccination. The TCR was taken from a human donor who had recovered from COVID-19.

The CDR3 DNA sequence: TGTGCCAGCAGGGGGTCGACGGGACGGCAGTACCAAGAGACCCAGTACTTC. Translation gives CASRGSTGRQYQETQYF. This chain links TRBV7-9 with TRBJ2-5; perhaps D is TRBD1 or TRBD2 (5 bases each). CDR1 SEHNR and CDR2 FQNEAQ come from the germline V gene (reference sequence). The ends were cut back, 6 bases at V and 0 bases at J, with 20 bases in the middle. The CDR3 has 17 amino acids. The full variable domain, rest sourced from reference TRBV7-9 and TRBJ2-5, is DTGVSQNPRHKITKRGQNVTFRCDPISEHNRLYWYRQTLGQGPEFLTYFQNEAQLEKSRLLSDRFSAERPKGSFSTLEIQRTEQGDSAMYLCASRGSTGRQYQETQYFGPGTRLLVL.